The rows below give T cell receptor beta chains drawn from one sample of a study of blood T cell repertoires in COVID-19. Profiled with immunoSEQ multiplex PCR; TCRdb holds only in-frame clones, not every one. Seen here are about 330,000 clones, 88% observed once, and the top ten hold about 5%. Specimen: PBMCs or T cells enriched from blood (not recorded which). Receptors were obtained from a man aged 30 to 39 who had recovered from COVID-19. Both conserved end residues are part of each CDR3. A D gene is named only where the DNA matches it firmly. Size is omitted from some rows. Given values are once, few, many or a class for expanded clones.

d_gene	v_gene	abundance	j_gene	CDR3aa	CDR3nt
-	TRBV11-2	-	TRBJ1-2	CASSASGAYGYTF	TGTGCCAGCAGCGCTTCAGGGGCCTATGGCTACACCTTC
TRBD1	TRBV19	-	TRBJ2-4	CASSTWDSLAKTLQNWAKNIQYF	TGTGCCAGTAGTACCTGGGACAGTCTCGCGAAAACACTTCAGAACTGGGCCAAAAACATTCAGTACTTC
TRBD1	TRBV6-5	-	TRBJ1-1	CANHTTGVNTEAFF	TGTGCCAACCATACGACAGGGGTCAACACTGAAGCTTTCTTT
TRBD1	TRBV9	once	TRBJ2-6	CASSATGAIHSGANVLTF	TGTGCCAGCAGCGCCACAGGGGCCATTCACTCTGGGGCCAACGTCCTGACTTTC
-	TRBV5-1	-	TRBJ1-1	CASSRGGEGSPEAFF	TGCGCCAGCAGCCGCGGAGGAGAGGGTAGCCCTGAAGCTTTCTTT
TRBD2	TRBV28	once	TRBJ2-7	CASQYLPPGTSGLYAYEQYF	TGTGCCAGCCAATATTTACCCCCGGGGACTAGCGGGTTATACGCCTACGAGCAGTACTTC
TRBD2	TRBV7-2	-	TRBJ2-3	CASSLVAGEADTQYF	TGTGCCAGCAGCTTAGTGGCGGGGGAGGCAGATACGCAGTATTTT
-	TRBV18	-	TRBJ2-7	CASSPPDTYEQYF	TGTGCCAGCTCACCACCGGACACCTACGAGCAGTACTTC
-	TRBV11-2	-	TRBJ2-5	CASSWRGVASGTLYF	-
TRBD2	TRBV14	once	TRBJ2-1	CASSLGLGSNNEQFF	TGTGCCAGCAGCCTAGGACTAGGCTCAAACAATGAGCAGTTCTTC
-	TRBV10-1	-	TRBJ2-7	CASSETTQRDEQYF	TGCGCCAGCAGTGAGACGACTCAGAGGGACGAGCAGTACTTC
TRBD1	TRBV7-8	-	TRBJ2-7	CASSLAKQGAYEQYF	TGTGCCAGCAGCTTAGCGAAACAGGGGGCCTACGAGCAGTACTTC
TRBD1	TRBV6-5	-	TRBJ1-4	CASRQGNNEKLFF	TGTGCCAGCAGACAGGGGAATAATGAAAAACTGTTTTTT
TRBD1	TRBV10-2	-	TRBJ1-6	CASSEDGQGYSPLHF	TGCGCCAGCAGTGAGGATGGACAGGGTTATTCACCCCTCCACTTT
-	TRBV2	-	TRBJ1-1	CASSETSQGRTEAFF	TGTGCCAGCAGCGAAACCTCCCAGGGAAGGACTGAAGCTTTCTTT
-	TRBV6-1	-	TRBJ2-7	CASSEAQGTYEQYF	TGTGCCAGCAGTGAAGCGCAGGGAACCTACGAGCAGTACTTC
TRBD1	TRBV19	-	TRBJ1-2	CASSIGTGSGYTF	TGTGCCAGTAGTATTGGGACAGGGTCCGGCTACACCTTC
TRBD2	TRBV27	-	TRBJ2-2	CASSQRLAGGHTGELFF	TGTGCCAGCAGTCAAAGACTAGCGGGGGGCCACACCGGGGAGCTGTTTTTT
-	TRBV24-1	-	TRBJ2-1	CATSDATVLTYNEQFF	TGTGCCACCAGTGACGCGACAGTTCTGACCTACAATGAGCAGTTCTTC
TRBD1	TRBV7-2	-	TRBJ1-1	CASSLSTGRTEAFF	TGTGCCAGCAGCCTATCGACAGGGAGGACTGAAGCTTTCTTT
TRBD1	TRBV3-1/TRBV3-2	once	TRBJ2-7	CASSHLGQGRYEQYF	TGTGCCAGCAGCCACTTAGGACAGGGTCGGTACGAGCAGTACTTC
-	TRBV3-1/TRBV3-2	-	TRBJ1-1	CASSPSGGTEAFF	TGTGCCAGCAGCCCAAGCGGGGGTACTGAAGCTTTCTTT
TRBD1	TRBV28	-	TRBJ1-5	CASRIPGQGGNQPQHF	TGTGCCAGCAGGATACCCGGACAGGGGGGCAATCAGCCCCAGCATTTT
-	TRBV5-1	-	TRBJ1-1	CASSLSGISTTEAFF	TGCGCCAGCAGCTTGTCAGGGATCTCTACCACTGAAGCTTTCTTT
-	TRBV10-3	-	TRBJ2-3	CAISEGATLTSDTQYF	TGTGCCATCAGTGAGGGGGCGACTCTAACCTCAGATACGCAGTATTTT
-	TRBV7-8	-	TRBJ2-3	CASPGEPTDTQYF	TGTGCCAGCCCGGGGGAACCCACAGATACGCAGTATTTT
TRBD2	TRBV9	-	TRBJ2-1	CASSPSGGAGNEQFF	TGTGCCAGCAGCCCCAGCGGGGGGGCCGGGAATGAGCAGTTCTTC
TRBD1	TRBV4-1	-	TRBJ1-1	CASSHPWTGRGTEAFF	TGCGCCAGCAGCCACCCTTGGACAGGTCGGGGCACTGAAGCTTTCTTT
-	TRBV6-5	-	TRBJ1-3	CASSLDRGSGNTIYF	TGTGCCAGCAGTTTGGACAGAGGCTCTGGAAACACCATATATTTT
-	TRBV28	-	TRBJ1-1	CASRRGLGTEAFF	TGTGCCAGCAGACGGGGTCTCGGGACTGAAGCTTTCTTT
TRBD1	TRBV3-1/TRBV3-2	-	TRBJ1-1	CASSYGQGAEAFF	TGTGCCAGCAGCTACGGACAGGGGGCCGAAGCTTTCTTT
-	TRBV18	-	TRBJ1-1	CASSQTRQHTEAFF	TGTGCCAGCTCGCAAACCCGACAGCACACTGAAGCTTTCTTT
TRBD1	TRBV13	-	TRBJ2-1	CASSPEGQGIYNEQFF	TGTGCCAGCAGCCCGGAGGGACAGGGGATCTACAATGAGCAGTTCTTC
TRBD1	TRBV2	-	TRBJ2-5	CASTQGARETQYF	TGTGCCAGCACTCAGGGGGCTCGAGAGACCCAGTACTTC
-	TRBV4-1	-	TRBJ2-3	CASSQQGTDTQYF	TGCGCCAGCAGCCAACAGGGCACAGATACGCAGTATTTT
-	TRBV7-8	-	TRBJ1-6	CASSLFGFGGIEYNSPLHF	TGTGCCAGCAGCTTATTTGGGTTTGGGGGGATCGAGTATAATTCACCCCTCCACTTT
TRBD1	TRBV10-1	-	TRBJ2-5	CASSDGTGVETQYF	TGCGCCAGCAGTGATGGGACAGGGGTCGAGACCCAGTACTTC
-	TRBV5-4	-	TRBJ1-2	CASSLLSGSGRDYGYTF	TGTGCCAGCAGCTTGCTTAGCGGGTCTGGAAGGGACTATGGCTACACCTTC
-	TRBV5-1	-	TRBJ2-3	CASSFAAADTQYF	TGCGCCAGCAGCTTTGCGGCGGCAGATACGCAGTATTTT
TRBD1	TRBV13	-	TRBJ2-7	CASSLGGTGEYEQYF	TGTGCCAGCAGCTTAGGCGGGACAGGGGAGTACGAGCAGTACTTC
TRBD1	TRBV30	-	TRBJ1-1	CAWGTGVGTEAFF	TGTGCCTGGGGGACAGGGGTTGGCACTGAAGCTTTCTTT
TRBD1	TRBV28	-	TRBJ2-7	CASSLPRDRSSYEQYF	TGTGCCAGCAGTTTGCCCCGGGACAGGAGCTCCTACGAGCAGTACTTC